What follows is one T cell receptor (beta chain) and its context. The antigen it recognizes is unknown. Base quality data are lacking; no much larger clone is found one base away. The CDR3, from cysteine to phenylalanine, totals 15 residues. The read is trimmed to its CDR3 DNA, 45 bases read in frame from base 1. The germline V gene yields ENHRY for CDR1 and SYGVKD for CDR2. From V the trimming removes 5 bases and from J it removes 4 bases, while the gene matches leave 3 bases of the junction unaccounted for. The CDR3 regions of human TCRbeta chains were analyzed by immunosequencing. The authors processed their data as follows. TCRs in the repertoires were matched against a reference library of SARS-CoV-2-specific TCRs that had been generated with the MIRA antigen-specificity platform. Breadth was defined as the fraction of unique TCRs that were SARS-CoV-2-associated, and depth was defined as the fraction of total T cells that were SARS-CoV-2-associated. Using the MIRA data, every spike-specific TCR was mapped to the spike region that the TCR reacted to and assigned to either a CD4 or a CD8 class. Log10-transformed breadth and depth values were compared by one-way ANOVA with Sidak's multiple comparisons tests. TCRdb's version of the immuneACCESS table is confined to in-frame rearrangements and falls short of the full clone set. An unresolved V gene accounts for under half of the shortfall where checked; the remainder is of unknown origin. The V and J calls and clone size come from that table; D and trimming were worked out from the DNA. The sample table contains around 110,000 clones; only one count was recorded for around 90% of them. Clones ranked in the top ten supply 5% to 5.5% of the sample.

Sample time point, as interpreted from the label and publication: baseline before first vaccination. Samples from vaccinated people were obtained from the UK trials COV001 and COV002, which included a single-blind randomized controlled phase 2/3 trial of AZD1222 (ChAdOx1 nCoV-19) in healthy adults. For TCRbeta chain sequencing, PBMC samples were collected from trial participants at day 0 and at day 28 after the second dose. These data are taken from a study of T cell responses to AZD1222 COVID-19 vaccine (dated by TCRdb to about 2021). Regarding the complete study: AZD1222 recipients whose second dose came at about 4 weeks and those whose second dose came at about 12 weeks were combined into one group, since spike-specific TCR depth and breadth did not differ between the two schedules. Trial participants were enrolled into age subgroups of 18-55, 56-69 and 70-plus years, which contained around 150, 29 and 61 TCR-sequenced participants, respectively. TCR sequencing covered fewer than 250 trial participants: 200 to 220 given two doses of AZD1222 and approximately 26 given two doses of MenACWY control vaccine.

Broader findings and caveats from the paper: Most participants were white British and females outnumbered males, and the authors suggested that clonal diversity may have been underestimated. The 56-69-year group was small, and its depth increase did not reach significance, likely because of low power. Reportedly, almost half of the unique spike-specific TCRs recognized epitopes lying outside the regions that are mutated in the B.1.351 and B.1.1.7 variants. A significant rise in spike-specific TCR breadth and depth was observed after two AZD1222 doses relative to day 0 and relative to MenACWY recipients. The whole spike protein was spanned by vaccine-associated CD4 TCRs, and dominant responses were seen in regions 160-218 and 743-854. Because no samples from the day 14 peak response were available, repertoires could be characterized only after the peak T cell response. Conclusions about previously exposed vaccinees are limited, since just a handful of AZD1222 recipients were seropositive for SARS-CoV-2 at baseline.

The source is an adult in good health. Source: peripheral blood, taken on day 0 of AZD1222 vaccination. The chain is encoded by TRBV10-3 joined to TRBJ2-3, with TRBD2 identical over 13 junction bases. The CDR3 in this case is CAISRTSGSADTQYF. The nucleotide sequence is given as TGTGCCATCAGTAGGACTAGCGGGAGTGCAGATACGCAGTATTTT.